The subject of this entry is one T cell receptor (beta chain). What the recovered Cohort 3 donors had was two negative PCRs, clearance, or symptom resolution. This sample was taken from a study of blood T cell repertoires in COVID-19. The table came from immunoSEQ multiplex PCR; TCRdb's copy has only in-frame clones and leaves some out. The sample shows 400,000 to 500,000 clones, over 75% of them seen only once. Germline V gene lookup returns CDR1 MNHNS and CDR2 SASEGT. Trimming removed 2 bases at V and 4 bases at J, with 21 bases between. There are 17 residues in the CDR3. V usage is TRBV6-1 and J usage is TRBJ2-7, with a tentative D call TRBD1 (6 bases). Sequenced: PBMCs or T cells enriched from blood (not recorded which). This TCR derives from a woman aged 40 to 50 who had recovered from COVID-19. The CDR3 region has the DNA TGTGCCAGCAGTGAACCAGGGGCTCCCAGAAGTAGTTACGAGCAGTACTTC. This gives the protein CASSEPGAPRSSYEQYF.